What follows describes a single TCR beta chain. Its cognate antigen is unknown. The data are from a study of cytomegalovirus exposure and HLA in healthy donors. Study at large: An early release of data contained tens of millions of unique TCRs, which came from HLA-typed donors. Study outcomes and limitations: Cytomegalovirus status was reportedly diagnosed by the classifier with high sensitivity and specificity. In a later analysis, productive TCRs from donors in an Asian-associated ancestry cluster reportedly carried fewer N-insertions than the cohort mean.

Both 60 Vbeta primers and 13 Jbeta primers went into the PCR. Clones were read by immunoSEQ multiplex PCR, and TCRdb kept only the in-frame ones, dropping some. In the table there are approximately 150,000 clones, about four fifths of which are singletons. The CDR3 sequence is 11 residues long. Per the germline V gene, CDR1 is SEHNR and CDR2 is FQNEAQ (reference sequence). The material sequenced was PBMCs. The clonotype was recovered from a woman under 30 in good health and CMV-seropositive. V is TRBV7-9 and J is TRBJ2-3; D gene uncertain. As DNA, the CDR3 is TGTGTAGTTACTAGCACAGATACGCAGTATTTT. Translation: CVVTSTDTQYF.